The next 18 T cell receptor beta chains were all read from a single sample in a study of cytomegalovirus exposure and HLA in healthy donors. The PCR contained 60 Vbeta and 13 Jbeta primers. Measured with immunoSEQ multiplex PCR; TCRdb has only the in-frame clones, and not every one. The sample includes roughly 80,000 clones. The sample consisted of PBMCs. The source of these receptors is a girl aged 10 to 17 in good health and CMV-seropositive.

The CDR3, as DNA: TGTGCCAGTTCTCAGGGCGGAAGGAACACCGGGGAGCTGTTTTTT. Its translation: CASSQGGRNTGELFF. The chain joins TRBV19 to TRBJ2-2, with D tentatively TRBD1 (5 bases). V lost 8 bases, J lost 1 base, and 14 bases lay in between. In germline, CDR1 is LNHDA, CDR2 SQIVND (reference sequence). The CDR3 contains 15 residues.

This rearrangement joins TRBV29-1 to TRBJ2-3; TRBD2 is a possible D gene (6 bases). CDR1 is SQVTM, CDR2 ANQGSEA, per germline. The CDR3 loop spans 11 amino acids. V lost 7 bases, J lost 6 bases, and 11 bases lay in between. In DNA form, the CDR3 reads TGCAGCGCTACTAGCTCTGATACGCAGTATTTT. The encoded protein is CSATSSDTQYF.

The rearrangement joins TRBV15 to TRBJ2-7, with D possibly matching TRBD2 (5 bases). The CDR3 is made up of 15 amino acids. The germline CDR1 and CDR2 sequences are LNHNV and YYDKDF (reference sequence). Trimming stripped 0 bases from V and 5 bases from J, with 14 bases between. CDR3 loop: CATSRDRGGVHEQYV. In nucleotides, the CDR3 is TGTGCCACCAGCAGAGATCGTGGAGGAGTGCACGAGCAGTACGTC.

The chain uses TRBV6-5 and TRBJ2-1; 7 bases are shared with TRBD2. Germline V CDR1 and CDR2: MNHEY, SVGAGI. The CDR3 is made up of 15 amino acids. The trim removed 0 bases at V and 6 bases at J, leaving 5 bases unmatched. The CDR3 nucleotides are TGTGCCAGCAGTTACTCGAGTTCGGGGGGCAATGAGCAGTTCTTC. Amino acids: CASSYSSSGGNEQFF.

The CDR3 region has the DNA TGCGCCAGCAGCATTGGGACAGGGTTATTTGAAAAACTGTTTTTT. Translated: CASSIGTGLFEKLFF. The chain is built from TRBV5-1 and TRBJ1-4; 9 bases fit TRBD1. J was trimmed by 7 bases and V by 4 bases; bases with no gene match: 8. There are 15 residues in the CDR3. CDR1 is SGHRS and CDR2 is YFSETQ in the germline V gene.

V usage is TRBV9 and J usage is TRBJ2-1; perhaps TRBD2 as D (6 bases). This CDR3 region has 13 residues. The V end lost 3 bases, the J end lost 3 bases, and 7 bases lay between the germline ends. The germline gives CDR1 SGDLS, CDR2 YYNGEE. DNA for the CDR3: TGTGCCAGCAGCGGGGGGGACTACAATGAGCAGTTCTTC. This encodes CASSGGDYNEQFF.

The rearrangement joins TRBV28 to TRBJ1-1, with D perhaps matching TRBD1 (5 bases). V lost 8 bases, J lost 1 base, and 17 bases lay in between. The V gene's germline CDR1 is MDHEN and CDR2 SYDVKM. The CDR3 is 15 residues long. Here the CDR3 reads CASSARGWENTEAFF. The DNA of the CDR3 is TGTGCCAGCTCAGCTAGGGGCTGGGAGAACACTGAAGCTTTCTTT. Drawing the rest from reference TRBV28 and TRBJ1-1, the complete variable domain is DVKVTQSSRYLVKRTGEKVFLECVQDMDHENMFWYRQDPGLGLRLIYFSYDVKMKEKGDIPEGYSVSREKKERFSLILESASTNQTSMYLCASSARGWENTEAFFGQGTRLTVV.

The chain carries TRBV15 and TRBJ1-5; D perhaps matches TRBD1 (6 bases). Germline CDR1 reads LNHNV; CDR2 reads YYDKDF (reference sequence). The CDR3 contains 15 residues. V was shortened by 3 bases and J by 0 bases, with 9 bases between the two germline ends. CDR3 sequence reads: CATSSHRASNQPQHF. Here the CDR3 DNA reads TGTGCCACCAGCAGTCACAGGGCTAGCAATCAGCCCCAGCATTTT.

The chain combines TRBV4-1 with TRBJ2-1; 9 nucleotides agree with TRBD1. Per the germline V gene, CDR1 is MGHRA and CDR2 is YSYEKL. The CDR3 has 15 amino acids. Trimming cost V 5 bases and J 5 bases; bases outside gene matches: 7. The CDR3 here is CASSETGTGNNEQFF. CDR3 coding DNA: TGCGCCAGCAGCGAAACCGGGACAGGGAACAATGAGCAGTTCTTC.

This chain uses TRBV4-2 with TRBJ2-1; the match to TRBD2 covers 16 bases. This CDR3 comprises 18 residues. Germline CDR1 is LGHNA and CDR2 is YNFKEQ. The V and J ends lost 7 bases and 5 bases, in that order; junction bases with no gene match: 11. CDR3 sequence reads: CASNQGLAGGPRDNEQFF. CDR3 nucleotides: TGTGCCAGCAACCAGGGACTAGCGGGGGGGCCGAGGGACAATGAGCAGTTCTTC.

The CDR3 nucleotides read TGTGCCAGCAGTTACGGACAGGGCTATGGCTACACCTTC. It translates to CASSYGQGYGYTF. The chain carries TRBV27 and TRBJ1-2; 8 bases are a match to TRBD1. Germline-derived CDR1 and CDR2 are MNHEY and SMNVEV (reference sequence). The CDR3 covers 13 residues. Trimming removed 4 bases from V and 4 bases from J; junction bases left unmatched: 2.

This rearrangement joins TRBV2 to TRBJ1-2, with 10 positions matching TRBD1. CDR3 size: 16 residues. Trimming at V came to 3 bases and at J to 5 bases, leaving 9 bases not matched to a gene. From germline, CDR1 is SNHLY and CDR2 FYNNEI. This CDR3 is CASSDSAGTGDYGYTF. The CDR3 region has the DNA TGTGCCAGCAGTGACTCCGCCGGGACAGGGGATTATGGCTACACCTTC.

The chain recombines TRBV7-9 with TRBJ2-1, with D possibly matching TRBD1 (6 bases). The CDR3 loop spans 17 amino acids. The germline V gene encodes CDR1 SEHNR and CDR2 FQNEAQ (reference sequence). V gave up 2 bases and J gave up 7 bases, with 21 bases separating them. Here the CDR3 DNA reads TGTGCCAGCAGCTTACCGCGTGGGACACTAACGACAAATGAGCAGTTCTTC. Encoded protein: CASSLPRGTLTTNEQFF. The complete variable domain, with remaining parts taken from reference TRBV7-9 and TRBJ2-1, reads DTGVSQNPRHKITKRGQNVTFRCDPISEHNRLYWYRQTLGQGPEFLTYFQNEAQLEKSRLLSDRFSAERPKGSFSTLEIQRTEQGDSAMYLCASSLPRGTLTTNEQFFGPGTRLTVL.

This rearrangement joins TRBV5-1 to TRBJ2-7; D unresolved. This CDR3 comprises 13 residues. Looked up from germline, CDR1 is SGHRS and CDR2 is YFSETQ. Deletions cut 2 bases from V and 2 bases from J, with 8 bases between. The CDR3 DNA follows: TGCGCCAGCAGCTTCACGGAGCCCTACGAGCAGTACGTC. This sequence encodes CASSFTEPYEQYV.

The V call is TRBV2, the J call TRBJ1-6, with TRBD1 matching 9 bases. The length of the CDR3 is 16 residues. V dropped 5 bases and J dropped 10; count of bases not matched to a gene: 12. Per the germline V gene, CDR1 is SNHLY and CDR2 is FYNNEI. CDR3 loop: CASSQYMGQGSSPLHF. CDR3 DNA sequence: TGTGCCAGCAGTCAATACATGGGACAGGGATCATCACCCCTCCACTTT.

The J gene is TRBJ2-2, the V gene TRBV5-4; possible D gene TRBD1, 6 bases. Trimming shortened V by 1 base and J by 4 bases, and 14 bases separated the two germline ends. Germline CDR1 reads SGHNT; CDR2 reads YYREEE (reference sequence). The CDR3 sequence is 16 residues long. CDR3: CASSLSHRAITGELFF. The CDR3 DNA reads TGTGCCAGCAGCTTGTCCCACAGGGCGATCACCGGGGAGCTGTTTTTT.

The chain is built from TRBV6-1 and TRBJ1-2; TRBD1 agrees at 8 bases. The CDR3 totals 13 residues. CDR1 is MNHNS and CDR2 is SASEGT in the germline V gene. Unmatched junction bases numbered 5, after V lost 6 bases and J lost 5 bases. The CDR3: CASRDRELYGYTF. DNA of the CDR3: TGTGCCAGCAGGGACAGGGAACTTTATGGCTACACCTTC.

This chain connects TRBV28 to TRBJ2-2, with D tentatively TRBD2 (7 bases). V gave up 5 bases and J gave up 0 bases, with 13 bases separating them. Germline V CDR1 and CDR2: MDHEN, SYDVKM. CDR3 length: 16 amino acids. The CDR3 coding sequence is TGTGCCAGCAGTCCTCGGGGGGCTCCGAACACCGGGGAGCTGTTTTTT. Its translation is CASSPRGAPNTGELFF.